The rows below give T cell receptor beta chains drawn from one sample of a study of shared T cell receptors in the human thymus. Generated by immunoSEQ multiplex PCR, the TCRdb table keeps only in-frame clones and is missing some. In the table there are a few hundred thousand clones, 85% to 95% of which are singletons. The sample was thymocytes. These receptors were collected from a human donor. The CDR3 runs from the conserved cysteine through the conserved F or W. The D gene is left open where the match is weak. The listing skips clone size in some rows; elsewhere it reads once, few, many or a size class.

>NA|NA|TRBV27|TRBJ1-2
CASSPSLRGSGLFYGYTF
TGTGCCAGCAGTCCCTCGCTTAGAGGATCCGGCCTTTTCTATGGCTACACCTTC
>NA|TRBD1|TRBV23-1|TRBJ1-5
CANSLPGQGVQPQHF
TGCGCCAACTCCCTTCCGGGACAGGGGGTTCAGCCCCAGCATTTT
>NA|TRBD1|TRBV28|TRBJ1-2
CASSLPTGGYGYTF
TGTGCCAGCAGTTTACCGACAGGGGGCTATGGCTACACCTTC
>NA|TRBD1|TRBV5-1|TRBJ1-5
CASSLAGQVNQPQHF
TGCGCCAGCAGCTTGGCGGGACAGGTGAATCAGCCCCAGCATTTT
>NA|TRBD1|TRBV11-1|TRBJ2-7
CASSCWDSHYEQYF
TGTGCCAGCAGCTGCTGGGACAGCCACTACGAGCAGTACTTC
>NA|NA|TRBV11-3|TRBJ2-3
CASSARDLTDTQYF
TGTGCCAGCAGCGCCCGGGACCTAACAGATACGCAGTATTTT
>NA|NA|TRBV27|TRBJ2-5
CASSPYSRDGNPREETQYF
TGTGCCTCCTCCCCCTACAGCCGGGACGGAAACCCGAGGGAGGAGACCCAGTACTTC
>NA|NA|TRBV10-3|TRBJ2-3
CAIRGDTDTQYF
TGTGCCATCAGGGGGGACACAGATACGCAGTATTTT
>NA|TRBD2|TRBV28|TRBJ2-3
CASSRPYGLAEEDTQYF
TGTGCCAGCAGCCGCCCATACGGACTAGCGGAAGAAGATACGCAGTATTTT
>NA|NA|TRBV25-1|TRBJ1-1
CASSEYLRAGRGDTEAFF
TGTGCCAGCAGTGAATATTTAAGGGCAGGAAGGGGCGACACTGAAGCTTTCTTT
>NA|NA|TRBV7-9|TRBJ2-7
CASSQKRTPDYEQYF
TGTGCCAGCAGTCAGAAACGGACTCCAGACTACGAGCAGTACTTC
>NA|TRBD1|TRBV7-2|TRBJ2-6
CASSLALERGLGGANVLTF
TGTGCCAGCAGCTTAGCGCTCGAGAGGGGGCTTGGAGGGGCCAACGTCCTGACTTTC
>NA|NA|TRBV5-6|TRBJ2-2
CASSLYTYTGELFF
TGTGCCAGCAGCTTATACACTTACACCGGGGAGCTGTTTTTT
>few|NA|TRBV6-4|TRBJ1-3
CASSPRVDTIYF
TGTGCCAGCAGCCCCAGGGTAGACACCATATATTTT
>NA|TRBD1|TRBV27|TRBJ2-1
CASSLRPGGFNEQFF
TGTGCCAGCAGTTTACGGCCAGGGGGTTTCAATGAGCAGTTCTTC
>NA|NA|TRBV4-1|TRBJ2-1
CASSRHQGTPYNEQFF
TGCGCCAGCAGCCGGCATCAGGGGACTCCCTACAATGAGCAGTTCTTC
>NA|NA|TRBV6-1|TRBJ1-2
CASSYGVYGYTF
TGTGCCAGCAGTTATGGCGTCTATGGCTACACCTTC
>NA|TRBD2|TRBV4-3|TRBJ2-2
CASSHDIAGVVTGELFF
TGCGCCAGCAGCCATGATATAGCGGGAGTTGTCACCGGGGAGCTGTTTTTT
>NA|TRBD2|TRBV11-2|TRBJ2-4
CASSFRAGGPSVAKNIQYF
TGTGCCAGCAGCTTTCGAGCGGGAGGGCCCTCAGTAGCCAAAAACATTCAGTACTTC
>few|NA|TRBV27|TRBJ2-3
CASSLGPGTSTDTQYF
TGTGCCAGCAGTTTAGGTCCAGGGACTAGCACAGATACGCAGTATTTT
>NA|NA|TRBV10-1|TRBJ2-7
CASSKLATHYEQYF
TGCGCCAGCAGTAAACTAGCAACACACTACGAGCAGTACTTC
>NA|NA|TRBV9|TRBJ2-7
CASSVQYLSYEQYF
TGTGCCAGCAGCGTCCAATACCTCTCCTACGAGCAGTACTTC
>NA|NA|TRBV5-4|TRBJ2-1
CASSRYNEQFF
TGTGCCAGCAGTAGGTACAATGAGCAGTTCTTC
>NA|TRBD1|TRBV18|TRBJ2-7
CASSPQGTAAYEQYF
TGTGCCAGCTCACCGCAAGGGACAGCCGCCTACGAGCAGTACTTC
>once|NA|TRBV6-1|TRBJ2-2
CASSLPGTSDGELFF
TGTGCCAGCAGTCTTCCCGGGACGTCGGACGGGGAGCTGTTTTTT
>NA|TRBD2|TRBV11-2|TRBJ2-3
CASSPNSGSGTDTQYF
TGTGCCAGCAGCCCCAATAGCGGGAGTGGCACAGATACGCAGTATTTT